This T cell receptor beta chain was identified during a study of T cell responses to AZD1222 COVID-19 vaccine. The protocol was immunoSEQ multiplex PCR, while the TCRdb copy is restricted to in-frame clones and leaves out a portion. Among about 100,000 clones, about 92% were seen once, and the ten largest hold approximately 3.1%. Whole-study results and caveats: The reported proportion of spike-specific TCRs targeting unmutated variant regions was nearly half. Spike was spanned by vaccine-associated CD4 TCRs, with dominance at 160-218 and 743-854.

The CDR3 covers 15 residues. Trimming stripped 1 base from V and 3 bases from J, with 10 bases between. Germline V CDR1 and CDR2: MGHRA, YSYEKL. With respect to this clone: As yet, its antigen is unknown.

This rearrangement joins TRBV4-1 to TRBJ1-3; D is possibly TRBD1 (6 bases). This sequence was found in an adult in good health. The specimen was peripheral blood, collected on day 0 of MenACWY control vaccination. The chain's CDR3 is CASSQVGGDGNTIYF. Here the CDR3 DNA reads TGCGCCAGCAGCCAAGTAGGGGGTGATGGAAACACCATATATTTT.